The rows below give T cell receptor beta chains drawn from one sample of a study of T-cell reconstitution after alpha-beta-depleted transplantation in children. TCRdb recomputed calls from the PCR reads with MiXCR, one row per CDR3 protein. The data show roughly 570,000 distinct CDR3 sequences, approximately 30% seen once. Sequencing used PBMCs, obtained before TCRalphabeta/CD19-depleted stem cell transplant. These receptors were obtained from a boy younger than two with Wiskott-Aldrich syndrome, due to receive a stem cell transplant. CDR3s include the opening cysteine and the closing phenylalanine or tryptophan. D genes are given only for firm matches. Clone size is shown for a subset of rows, as once, few, many or a class of expanded clone.

V: TRBV7-9
D: NA
size: NA
J: TRBJ2-4
CDR3: CASSLARDRLAKNIQYF
DNA: TGTGCCAGCAGCTTAGCCAGAGACCGCCTAGCCAAAAACATTCAGTACTTC

V: TRBV27
D: TRBD2
size: NA
J: TRBJ2-5
CDR3: CASSPTSGRPQETQYF
DNA: TGTGCCAGCAGTCCTACTAGCGGGAGACCTCAAGAGACCCAGTACTTC

V: TRBV4-1
D: TRBD1
size: NA
J: TRBJ2-1
CDR3: CASRFRPGQGANEQFF
DNA: TGCGCCAGCAGATTCCGGCCGGGACAGGGTGCCAATGAGCAGTTCTTC

V: TRBV25-1
D: NA
size: NA
J: TRBJ2-5
CDR3: CASSGAGYGKETQYF
DNA: TGTGCCAGCAGTGGGGCCGGGTACGGGAAAGAGACCCAGTACTTC

V: TRBV5-1
D: TRBD1
size: NA
J: TRBJ2-3
CDR3: CASSIGRGPDTQYF
DNA: TGCGCCAGCAGCATCGGAAGGGGGCCCGATACGCAGTATTTT

V: TRBV5-1
D: TRBD1
size: few
J: TRBJ2-5
CDR3: CASSVRDRRETQYF
DNA: TGCGCCAGCAGCGTCCGGGACAGAAGAGAGACCCAGTACTTC

V: TRBV12-3/TRBV12-4
D: TRBD1
size: NA
J: TRBJ1-2
CDR3: CASSPRGDGYTF
DNA: TGTGCCAGCAGCCCCAGGGGGGACGGCTACACCTTC

V: TRBV7-6
D: TRBD2
size: NA
J: TRBJ2-5
CDR3: CASSSSGREETQYF
DNA: TGTGCCAGCAGCTCTAGCGGGAGAGAGGAGACCCAGTACTTC

V: TRBV7-2
D: TRBD1
size: NA
J: TRBJ2-3
CDR3: CASSAGGGTDTQYF
DNA: TGTGCCAGCAGCGCAGGGGGCGGCACAGATACGCAGTATTTT

V: TRBV5-6
D: TRBD2
size: NA
J: TRBJ2-3
CDR3: CASSFTSGRFSTDTQYF
DNA: TGTGCCAGCAGCTTTACTAGCGGGAGGTTCTCCACAGATACGCAGTATTTT

V: TRBV7-6
D: TRBD1
size: NA
J: TRBJ2-1
CDR3: CASSRDSLNEQFF
DNA: TGTGCCAGCAGCCGGGACAGCCTAAATGAGCAGTTCTTC

V: TRBV5-1
D: NA
size: NA
J: TRBJ1-2
CDR3: CASSFDAGRGGYTF
DNA: TGCGCCAGCAGCTTTGATGCGGGGCGCGGTGGCTACACCTTC

V: TRBV3-1
D: TRBD2
size: NA
J: TRBJ2-2
CDR3: CASSLRTSGATGELFF
DNA: TGTGCCAGCAGCCTCCGGACTAGCGGAGCCACCGGGGAGCTGTTTTTT

V: TRBV29-1
D: TRBD1
size: NA
J: TRBJ2-2
CDR3: CSVYDRENTGELFF
DNA: TGCAGCGTTTACGACAGGGAGAACACCGGGGAGCTGTTTTTT

V: TRBV12-3/TRBV12-4
D: NA
size: NA
J: TRBJ2-2
CDR3: CAAGESTGELFF
DNA: TGTGCCGCCGGGGAATCCACCGGGGAGCTGTTTTTT

V: TRBV5-1
D: TRBD2
size: NA
J: TRBJ2-1
CDR3: CASSFLAVSYNEQFF
DNA: TGCGCCAGCAGCTTTCTAGCGGTCTCCTACAATGAGCAGTTCTTC

V: TRBV5-1
D: NA
size: NA
J: TRBJ2-1
CDR3: CASSLEVLYEQFF
DNA: TGCGCCAGCAGCTTGGAGGTACTATATGAGCAGTTCTTC

V: TRBV13
D: NA
size: few
J: TRBJ1-1
CDR3: CASSFGQMNTEAFF
DNA: TGTGCCAGCAGCTTTGGACAGATGAACACTGAAGCTTTCTTT

V: TRBV20-1
D: TRBD2
size: few
J: TRBJ2-5
CDR3: CSAGGGRRTSGQETQYF
DNA: TGCAGTGCTGGGGGGGGTCGTCGGACTAGCGGACAAGAGACCCAGTACTTC

V: TRBV5-1
D: TRBD1
size: few
J: TRBJ2-7
CDR3: CASSSSPGTGIYEQYF
DNA: TGCGCCAGCAGTTCATCTCCCGGGACAGGGATCTACGAGCAGTACTTC

V: TRBV7-2
D: NA
size: NA
J: TRBJ2-3
CDR3: CASSLGLFLDTQYF
DNA: TGTGCCAGCAGCTTAGGACTCTTTCTAGATACGCAGTATTTT

V: TRBV27
D: TRBD1
size: NA
J: TRBJ1-1
CDR3: CASSLSRGQGARAFF
DNA: TGTGCCAGCAGTTTGAGTAGGGGACAGGGGGCCCGAGCTTTCTTT

V: TRBV11-2
D: NA
size: NA
J: TRBJ1-2
CDR3: CASSFLYYGYTF
DNA: TGTGCCAGCAGCTTTTTATACTATGGCTACACCTTC

V: TRBV7-9
D: NA
size: few
J: TRBJ1-1
CDR3: CASSRDANTEAFF
DNA: TGTGCCAGCAGCCGCGACGCGAACACTGAAGCTTTCTTT

V: TRBV5-1
D: TRBD2
size: many
J: TRBJ2-5
CDR3: CASSLGIQAGVETQYF
DNA: TGCGCCAGCAGCTTAGGCATCCAAGCGGGAGTAGAGACCCAGTACTTC

V: TRBV27
D: NA
size: few
J: TRBJ2-7
CDR3: CASSAGVGNYEQYF
DNA: TGTGCCAGCAGTGCAGGGGTGGGGAACTACGAGCAGTACTTC

V: TRBV10-2
D: TRBD2
size: NA
J: TRBJ2-7
CDR3: CASSDGGRVIEQYF
DNA: TGCGCCAGCAGTGATGGCGGGAGGGTGATCGAGCAGTACTTC

V: TRBV6-2/TRBV6-3
D: NA
size: few
J: TRBJ2-1
CDR3: CASSYFSGRQQFF
DNA: TGTGCCAGCAGTTACTTTTCAGGGAGGCAGCAGTTCTTC

V: TRBV18
D: TRBD1
size: few
J: TRBJ1-1
CDR3: CASSPPGQVEAFF
DNA: TGTGCCAGCTCACCACCGGGACAGGTTGAAGCTTTCTTT

V: TRBV20-1
D: NA
size: few
J: TRBJ2-1
CDR3: CSARGGTSLKQFF
DNA: TGCAGTGCTAGGGGGGGGACATCGCTAAAGCAGTTCTTC

V: TRBV5-1
D: NA
size: NA
J: TRBJ2-7
CDR3: CASSSDWTTYEQYF
DNA: TGCGCCAGCAGCTCGGACTGGACTACCTACGAGCAGTACTTC

V: TRBV28
D: NA
size: few
J: TRBJ2-2
CDR3: CASSFLGGPSGELFF
DNA: TGTGCCAGCAGTTTCTTAGGGGGGCCTAGCGGGGAGCTGTTTTTT

V: TRBV5-1
D: NA
size: NA
J: TRBJ2-1
CDR3: CASSLNNWTPEDEQFF
DNA: TGCGCCAGCAGCTTGAATAACTGGACCCCCGAGGATGAGCAGTTCTTC

V: TRBV5-8
D: NA
size: NA
J: TRBJ2-1
CDR3: CASSLFLNPYNEQFF
DNA: TGTGCCAGCAGCTTGTTTCTAAACCCCTACAATGAGCAGTTCTTC

V: TRBV9
D: TRBD1
size: NA
J: TRBJ1-2
CDR3: CASSVGQGNYGYTF
DNA: TGTGCCAGCAGCGTAGGACAGGGGAACTATGGCTACACCTTC

V: TRBV6-1
D: NA
size: NA
J: TRBJ2-5
CDR3: CASSASGFQETQYF
DNA: TGTGCCAGCAGTGCCAGCGGGTTCCAAGAGACCCAGTACTTC

V: TRBV5-1
D: TRBD1
size: few
J: TRBJ2-5
CDR3: CASSLLQGAGETQYF
DNA: TGCGCCAGCAGTCTCTTGCAGGGGGCCGGGGAGACCCAGTACTTC

V: TRBV28
D: TRBD2
size: NA
J: TRBJ2-2
CDR3: CASSFSGRPTGELFF
DNA: TGTGCCAGCAGTTTTAGCGGGAGGCCAACCGGGGAGCTGTTTTTT

V: TRBV2
D: TRBD2
size: few
J: TRBJ2-5
CDR3: CASRGLAGSETQYF
DNA: TGTGCCAGCAGAGGACTAGCGGGATCAGAGACCCAGTACTTC

V: TRBV11-1
D: NA
size: NA
J: TRBJ2-5
CDR3: CASSSPGSGSQGYETQYF
DNA: TGTGCCAGCAGCTCACCCGGATCGGGGAGTCAGGGGTACGAGACCCAGTACTTC

V: TRBV12-3/TRBV12-4
D: NA
size: few
J: TRBJ1-6
CDR3: CASSLDGDNSPLHF
DNA: TGTGCCAGCAGTTTAGATGGGGATAATTCACCCCTCCACTTT

V: TRBV29-1
D: NA
size: NA
J: TRBJ1-1
CDR3: CSVEEAGVGSDTEAFF
DNA: TGCAGCGTTGAGGAGGCAGGAGTGGGGTCCGACACTGAAGCTTTCTTT

V: TRBV5-1
D: NA
size: once
J: TRBJ2-7
CDR3: CASSLTTGTQTYEQYF
DNA: TGCGCCAGCAGCTTAACGACCGGGACTCAGACCTACGAGCAGTACTTC

V: TRBV4-1
D: NA
size: few
J: TRBJ2-5
CDR3: CASSQDKSLPGETQYF
DNA: TGCGCCAGCAGCCAAGATAAATCCCTCCCCGGAGAGACCCAGTACTTC

V: TRBV20-1
D: NA
size: NA
J: TRBJ2-1
CDR3: CSARDDTGTYNEQFF
DNA: TGCAGTGCTAGAGATGACACAGGGACCTACAATGAGCAGTTCTTC

V: TRBV9
D: NA
size: few
J: TRBJ2-7
CDR3: CASSQTGLPYEQYF
DNA: TGTGCCAGCAGCCAAACCGGGTTGCCCTACGAGCAGTACTTC

V: TRBV6-1
D: NA
size: few
J: TRBJ1-1
CDR3: CASSTYRQANTEAFF
DNA: TGTGCCAGCAGTACCTACAGACAAGCCAACACTGAAGCTTTCTTT

V: TRBV9
D: NA
size: few
J: TRBJ1-5
CDR3: CASSVGPRRQPQHF
DNA: TGTGCCAGCAGCGTAGGGCCACGACGGCAGCCCCAGCATTTT

V: TRBV20-1
D: TRBD1
size: few
J: TRBJ1-6
CDR3: CSAGGGTEPLHF
DNA: TGCAGTGCCGGCGGCGGGACAGAACCCCTCCACTTT

V: TRBV5-1
D: NA
size: NA
J: TRBJ1-1
CDR3: CASSLDRRQVGTEAFF
DNA: TGCGCCAGCAGCTTGGATCGACGACAGGTGGGCACTGAAGCTTTCTTT